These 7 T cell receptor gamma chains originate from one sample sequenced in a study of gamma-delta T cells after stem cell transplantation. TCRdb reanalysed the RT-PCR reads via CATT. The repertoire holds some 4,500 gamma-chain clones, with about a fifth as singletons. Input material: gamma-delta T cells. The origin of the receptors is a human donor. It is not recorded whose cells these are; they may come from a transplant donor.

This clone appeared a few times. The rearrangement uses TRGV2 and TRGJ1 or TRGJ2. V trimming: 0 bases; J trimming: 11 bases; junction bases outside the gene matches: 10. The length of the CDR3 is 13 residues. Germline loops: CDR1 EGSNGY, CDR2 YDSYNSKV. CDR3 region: CATWDGPGGEKLF. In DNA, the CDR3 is TGTGCCACCTGGGACGGGCCGGGGGGGGAGAAACTCTTT.

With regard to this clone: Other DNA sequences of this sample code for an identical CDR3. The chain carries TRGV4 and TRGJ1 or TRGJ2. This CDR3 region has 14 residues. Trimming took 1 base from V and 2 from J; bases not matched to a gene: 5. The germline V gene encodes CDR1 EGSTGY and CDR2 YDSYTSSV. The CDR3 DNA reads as TGTGCCACCTGGGATGGATTGGATTATTATAAGAAACTCTTT. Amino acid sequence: CATWDGLDYYKKLF.

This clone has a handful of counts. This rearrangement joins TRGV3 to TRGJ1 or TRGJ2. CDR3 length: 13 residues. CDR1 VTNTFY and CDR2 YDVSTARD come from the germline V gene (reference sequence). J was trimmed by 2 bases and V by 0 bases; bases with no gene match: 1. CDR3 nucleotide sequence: TGTGCCACCTGGGACAGGGATTATTATAAGAAACTCTTT. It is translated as CATWDRDYYKKLF.

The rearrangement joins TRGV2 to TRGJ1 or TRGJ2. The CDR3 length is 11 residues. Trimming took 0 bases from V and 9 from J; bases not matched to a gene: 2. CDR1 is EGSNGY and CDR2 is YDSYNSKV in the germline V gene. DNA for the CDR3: TGTGCCACCTGGGACGGGCTTAAGAAACTCTTT. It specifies CATWDGLKKLF.

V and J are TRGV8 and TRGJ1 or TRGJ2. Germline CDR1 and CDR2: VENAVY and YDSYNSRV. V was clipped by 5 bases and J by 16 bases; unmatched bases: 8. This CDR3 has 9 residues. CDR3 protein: CATWAWGLF. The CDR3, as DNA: TGTGCCACCTGGGCCTGGGGGCTCTTT.

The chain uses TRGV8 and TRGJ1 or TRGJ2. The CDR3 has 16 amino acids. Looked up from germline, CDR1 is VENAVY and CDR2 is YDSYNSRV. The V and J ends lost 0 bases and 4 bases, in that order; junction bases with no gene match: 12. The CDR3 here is CATWDRRGPSYYKKLF. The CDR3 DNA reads TGTGCCACCTGGGATAGGCGGGGCCCATCATATTATAAGAAACTCTTT.

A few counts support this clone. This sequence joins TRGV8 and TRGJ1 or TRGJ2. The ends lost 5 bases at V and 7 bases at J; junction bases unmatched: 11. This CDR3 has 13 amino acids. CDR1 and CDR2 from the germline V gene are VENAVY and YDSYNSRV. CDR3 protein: CATWAVREYKKLF. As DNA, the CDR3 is TGTGCCACCTGGGCCGTCCGGGAATATAAGAAACTCTTT.